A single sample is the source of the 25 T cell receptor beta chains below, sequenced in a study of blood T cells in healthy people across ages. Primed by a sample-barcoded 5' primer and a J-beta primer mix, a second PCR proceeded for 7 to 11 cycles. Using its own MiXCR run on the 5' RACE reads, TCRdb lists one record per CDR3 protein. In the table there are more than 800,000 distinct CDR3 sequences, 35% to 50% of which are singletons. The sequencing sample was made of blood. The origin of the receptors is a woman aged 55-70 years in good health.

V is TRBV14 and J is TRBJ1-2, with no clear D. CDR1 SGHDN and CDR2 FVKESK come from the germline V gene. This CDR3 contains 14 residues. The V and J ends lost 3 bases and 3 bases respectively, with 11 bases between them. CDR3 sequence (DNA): TGTGCCAGCAGCCATCCCAGTCCGGACTATGGCTACACCTTC. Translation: CASSHPSPDYGYTF. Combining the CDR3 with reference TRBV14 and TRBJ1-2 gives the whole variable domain EAGVTQFPSHSVIEKGQTVTLRCDPISGHDNLYWYRRVMGKEIKFLLHFVKESKQDESGMPNNRFLAERTGGTYSTLKVQPAELEDSGVYFCASSHPSPDYGYTFGSGTRLTVV.

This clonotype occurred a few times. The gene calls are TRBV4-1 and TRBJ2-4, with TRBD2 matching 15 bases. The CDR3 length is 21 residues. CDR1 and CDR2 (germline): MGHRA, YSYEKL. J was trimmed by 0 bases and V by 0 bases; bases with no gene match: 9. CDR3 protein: CASSQDPGLAGGRLAKNIQYF. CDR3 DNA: TGCGCCAGCAGCCAAGACCCGGGACTAGCGGGAGGAAGACTAGCCAAAAACATTCAGTACTTC.

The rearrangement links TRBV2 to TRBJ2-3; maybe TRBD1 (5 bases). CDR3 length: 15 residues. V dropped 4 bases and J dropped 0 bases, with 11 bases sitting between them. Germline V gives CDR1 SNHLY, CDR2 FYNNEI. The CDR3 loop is CASSGQRSSTDTQYF. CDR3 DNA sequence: TGTGCCAGCAGTGGACAGAGGTCTAGCACAGATACGCAGTATTTT.

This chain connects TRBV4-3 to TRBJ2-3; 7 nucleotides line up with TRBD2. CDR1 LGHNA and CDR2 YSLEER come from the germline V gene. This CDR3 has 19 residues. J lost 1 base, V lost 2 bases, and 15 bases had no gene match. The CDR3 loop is CASSQYRDYQILGTDTQYF. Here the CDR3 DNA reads TGCGCCAGCAGCCAATACCGGGACTACCAAATCCTCGGCACAGATACGCAGTATTTT.

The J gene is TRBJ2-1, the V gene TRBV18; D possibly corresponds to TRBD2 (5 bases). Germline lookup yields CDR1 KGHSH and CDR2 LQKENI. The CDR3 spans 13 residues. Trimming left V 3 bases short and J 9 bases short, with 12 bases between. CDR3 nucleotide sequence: TGTGCCAGCTCACCGATCCTAGCATCTGAGCAGTTCTTC. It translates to CASSPILASEQFF.

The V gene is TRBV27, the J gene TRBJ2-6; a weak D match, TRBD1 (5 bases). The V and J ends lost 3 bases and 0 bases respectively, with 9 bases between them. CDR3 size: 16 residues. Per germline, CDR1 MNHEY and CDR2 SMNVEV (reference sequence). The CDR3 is CASSFSGNSGANVLTF. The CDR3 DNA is TGTGCCAGCAGTTTTTCAGGGAACTCTGGGGCCAACGTCCTGACTTTC.

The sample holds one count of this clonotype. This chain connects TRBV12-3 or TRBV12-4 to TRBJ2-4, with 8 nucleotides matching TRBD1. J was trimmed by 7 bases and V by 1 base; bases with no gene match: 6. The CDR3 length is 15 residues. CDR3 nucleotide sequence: TGTGCCAGCAGTTTAGGACAGGGGTTTGGGAACATTCAGTACTTC. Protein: CASSLGQGFGNIQYF.

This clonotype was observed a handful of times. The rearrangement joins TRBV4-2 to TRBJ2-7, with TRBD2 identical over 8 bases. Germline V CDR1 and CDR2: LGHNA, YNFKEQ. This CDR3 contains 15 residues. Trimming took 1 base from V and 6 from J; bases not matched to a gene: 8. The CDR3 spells CASSQGIREGLEQYF. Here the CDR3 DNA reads TGTGCCAGCAGCCAAGGGATCCGGGAGGGCCTCGAGCAGTACTTC.

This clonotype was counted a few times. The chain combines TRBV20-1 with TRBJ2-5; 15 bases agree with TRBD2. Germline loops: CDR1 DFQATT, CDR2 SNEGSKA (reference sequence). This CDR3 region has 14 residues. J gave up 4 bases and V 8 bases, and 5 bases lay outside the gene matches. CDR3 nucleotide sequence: TGCAGTCCAGGACTAGCGGGAGGGCCAGAGACCCAGTACTTC. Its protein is CSPGLAGGPETQYF.

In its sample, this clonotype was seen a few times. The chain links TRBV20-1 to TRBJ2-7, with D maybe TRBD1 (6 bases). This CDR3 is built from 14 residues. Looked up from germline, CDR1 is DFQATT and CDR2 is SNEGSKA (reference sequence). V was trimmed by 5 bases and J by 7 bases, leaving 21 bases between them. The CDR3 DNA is TGCAGTGCTCCGGGCCGGGACACCTTCGGGGAGCAGTACTTC. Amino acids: CSAPGRDTFGEQYF.

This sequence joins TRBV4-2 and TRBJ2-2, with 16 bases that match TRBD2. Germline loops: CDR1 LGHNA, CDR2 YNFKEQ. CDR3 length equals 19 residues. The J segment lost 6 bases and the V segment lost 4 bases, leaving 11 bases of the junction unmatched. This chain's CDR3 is CASSPGLAGGTASSGELFF. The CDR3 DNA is TGTGCCAGCAGCCCGGGACTAGCGGGAGGGACTGCCAGTTCCGGGGAGCTGTTTTTT.

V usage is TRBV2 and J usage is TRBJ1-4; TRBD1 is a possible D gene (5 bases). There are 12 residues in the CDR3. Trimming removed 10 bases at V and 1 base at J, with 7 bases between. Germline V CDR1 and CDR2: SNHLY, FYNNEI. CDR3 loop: CATQGTNEKLFF. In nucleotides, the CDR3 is TGTGCCACCCAGGGAACTAATGAAAAACTGTTTTTT.

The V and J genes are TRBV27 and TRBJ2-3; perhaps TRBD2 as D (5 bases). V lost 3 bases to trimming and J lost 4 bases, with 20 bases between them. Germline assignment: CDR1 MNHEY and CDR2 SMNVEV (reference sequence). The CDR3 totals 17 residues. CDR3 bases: TGTGCCAGCAGTTTTTCGGGCGGGCGGCCAGCGGCAGATACGCAGTATTTT. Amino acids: CASSFSGGRPAADTQYF.

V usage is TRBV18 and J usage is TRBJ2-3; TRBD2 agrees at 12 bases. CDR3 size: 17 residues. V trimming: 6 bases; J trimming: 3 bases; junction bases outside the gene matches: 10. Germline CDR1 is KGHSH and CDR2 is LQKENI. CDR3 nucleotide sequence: TGTGCCAGCTCTCGATTCCTAGCGGGAGGGCCAACAGATACGCAGTATTTT. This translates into CASSRFLAGGPTDTQYF.

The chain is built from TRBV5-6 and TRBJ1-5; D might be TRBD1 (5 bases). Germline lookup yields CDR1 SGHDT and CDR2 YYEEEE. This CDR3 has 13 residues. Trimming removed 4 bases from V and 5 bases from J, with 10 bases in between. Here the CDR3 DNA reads TGTGCCAGCAGCCGGGCCAGGGATCAGCCCCAGCATTTT. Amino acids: CASSRARDQPQHF.

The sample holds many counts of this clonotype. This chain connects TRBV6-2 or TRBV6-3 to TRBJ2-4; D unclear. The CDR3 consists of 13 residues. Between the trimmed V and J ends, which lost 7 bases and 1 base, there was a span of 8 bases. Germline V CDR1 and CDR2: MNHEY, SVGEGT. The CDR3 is CASKRDAKNIQYF. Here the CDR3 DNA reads TGTGCCAGCAAGCGAGACGCCAAAAACATTCAGTACTTC.

The CDR3 loop reads CASKNRTGWETQYF. The DNA for the CDR3 is TGTGCCAGCAAAAACAGGACAGGTTGGGAGACCCAGTACTTC. The chain is built from TRBV5-5 and TRBJ2-5; TRBD1 matches 7 bases. This CDR3 contains 14 residues. Germline CDR1 reads SGHKS; CDR2 reads YYEKEE (reference sequence). Trimming at V came to 6 bases and at J to 5 bases, leaving 10 bases not matched to a gene.

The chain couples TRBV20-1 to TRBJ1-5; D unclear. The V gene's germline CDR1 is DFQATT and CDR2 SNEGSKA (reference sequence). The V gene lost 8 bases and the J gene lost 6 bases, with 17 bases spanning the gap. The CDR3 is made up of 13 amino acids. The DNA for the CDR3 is TGCAGTTCGCACCGGCCAGGTCTTCAGCCCCAGCATTTT. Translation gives CSSHRPGLQPQHF.

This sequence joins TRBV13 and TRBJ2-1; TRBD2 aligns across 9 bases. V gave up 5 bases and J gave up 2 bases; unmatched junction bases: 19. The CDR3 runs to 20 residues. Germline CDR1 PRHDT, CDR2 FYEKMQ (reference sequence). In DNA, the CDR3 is TGTGCCAGCAGCACATCCCCGACTAGCGGAATAGAGGCCCCCTACAATGAGCAGTTCTTC. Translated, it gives CASSTSPTSGIEAPYNEQFF.

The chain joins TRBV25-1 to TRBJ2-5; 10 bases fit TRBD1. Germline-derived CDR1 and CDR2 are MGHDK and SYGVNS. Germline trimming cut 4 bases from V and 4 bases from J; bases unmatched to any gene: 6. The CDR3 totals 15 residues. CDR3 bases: TGTGCCAGCAGTGCCCCGACAGGGGGCCCAGAGACCCAGTACTTC. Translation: CASSAPTGGPETQYF. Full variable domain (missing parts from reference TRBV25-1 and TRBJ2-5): EADIYQTPRYLVIGTGKKITLECSQTMGHDKMYWYQQDPGMELHLIHYSYGVNSTEKGDLSSESTVSRIRTEHFPLTLESARPSHTSQYLCASSAPTGGPETQYFGPGTRLLVL.

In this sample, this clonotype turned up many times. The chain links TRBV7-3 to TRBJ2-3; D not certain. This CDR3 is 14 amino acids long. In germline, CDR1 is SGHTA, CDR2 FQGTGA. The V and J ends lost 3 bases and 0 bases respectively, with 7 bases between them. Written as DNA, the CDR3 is TGTGCCAGCAGCTTCATCGGGAGCACAGATACGCAGTATTTT. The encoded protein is CASSFIGSTDTQYF.

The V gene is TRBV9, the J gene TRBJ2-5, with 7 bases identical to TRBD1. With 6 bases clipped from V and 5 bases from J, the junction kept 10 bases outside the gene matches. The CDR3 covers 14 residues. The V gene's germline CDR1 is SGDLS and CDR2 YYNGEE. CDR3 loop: CASNGDRADETQYF. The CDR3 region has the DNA TGTGCCAGCAACGGTGACAGGGCGGACGAGACCCAGTACTTC. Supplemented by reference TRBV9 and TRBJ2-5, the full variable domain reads DSGVTQTPKHLITATGQRVTLRCSPRSGDLSVYWYQQSLDQGLQFLIQYYNGEERAKGNILERFSAQQFPDLHSELNLSSLELGDSALYFCASNGDRADETQYFGPGTRLLVL.

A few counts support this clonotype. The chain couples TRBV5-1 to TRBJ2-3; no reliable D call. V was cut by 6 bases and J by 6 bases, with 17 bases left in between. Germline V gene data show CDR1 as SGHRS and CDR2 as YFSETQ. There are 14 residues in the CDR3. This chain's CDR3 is CASTQTKTRDTQYF. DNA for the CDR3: TGCGCCAGCACCCAGACGAAGACGAGGGATACGCAGTATTTT.

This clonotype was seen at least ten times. CDR3 in DNA: TGTGCCAGCAGCTTCACGGGACTAGCCTCCTACGAGCAGTACTTC. It specifies CASSFTGLASYEQYF. The chain links TRBV5-6 to TRBJ2-7, with TRBD2 matching over 9 bases. The J segment lost 0 bases and the V segment lost 2 bases, leaving 3 bases of the junction unmatched. Germline V gives CDR1 SGHDT, CDR2 YYEEEE. The CDR3 consists of 15 residues. The entire variable domain, with the rest obtained from reference TRBV5-6 and TRBJ2-7, is as follows: DAGVTQSPTHLIKTRGQQVTLRCSPKSGHDTVSWYQQALGQGPQFIFQYYEEEERQRGNFPDRFSGHQFPNYSSELNVNALLLGDSALYLCASSFTGLASYEQYFGPGTRLTVT.

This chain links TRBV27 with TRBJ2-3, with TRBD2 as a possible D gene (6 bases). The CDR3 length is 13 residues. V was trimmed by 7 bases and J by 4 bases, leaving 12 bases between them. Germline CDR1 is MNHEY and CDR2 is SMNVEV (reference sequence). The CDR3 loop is CASKEGWADTQYF. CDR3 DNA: TGTGCCAGCAAGGAGGGCTGGGCAGATACGCAGTATTTT.